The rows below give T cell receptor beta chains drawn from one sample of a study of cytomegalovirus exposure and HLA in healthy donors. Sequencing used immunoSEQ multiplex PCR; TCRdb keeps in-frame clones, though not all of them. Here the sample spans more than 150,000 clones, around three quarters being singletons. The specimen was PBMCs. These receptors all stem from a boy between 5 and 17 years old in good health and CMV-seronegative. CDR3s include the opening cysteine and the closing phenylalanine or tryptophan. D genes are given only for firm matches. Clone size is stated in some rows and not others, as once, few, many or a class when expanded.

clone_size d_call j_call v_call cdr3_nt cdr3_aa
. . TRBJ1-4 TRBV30 TGTGCCTGGAGTTGGCAGGGAAATGAAAAACTGTTTTTT CAWSWQGNEKLFF
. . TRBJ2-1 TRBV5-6 TGTGCCAGCAGCTTGCGATTTCCCGGGGATGGTGAGCAGTTCTTC CASSLRFPGDGEQFF
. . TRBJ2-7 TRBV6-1 TGTGCCAGCAAGGGTTACAGGGTCGAGCAGTACTTC CASKGYRVEQYF
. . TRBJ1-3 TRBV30 TGTGCCTGGATCCACTCGGCGTGGGGCTCGAACACCATATATTTT CAWIHSAWGSNTIYF
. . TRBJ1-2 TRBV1 TGCACCAGCAGCCAAGAGGGGCCATGCTATGGCTACACCTTC CTSSQEGPCYGYTF
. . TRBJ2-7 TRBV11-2 TGTGCCAGCAGCGGGCGACAGATGGACGAGCAGTACTTC CASSGRQMDEQYF
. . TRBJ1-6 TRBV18 TGTGCCAGCTCCCTCCAGGCCGCGGCAGGGATTTATAATTCACCCCTCCACTTT CASSLQAAAGIYNSPLHF
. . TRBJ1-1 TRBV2 TGTGCCAGCAGCACAGGGAGCACTGAAGCTTTCTTT CASSTGSTEAFF
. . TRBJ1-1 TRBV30 TGTGCCTGGAGTGTAGGTGTGGGCAGGGAAGCTTTCTTT CAWSVGVGREAFF
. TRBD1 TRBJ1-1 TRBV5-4 TGTGCCAGCAGCATCGCCCAGGGGGAGATGAACACTGAAGCTTTCTTT CASSIAQGEMNTEAFF
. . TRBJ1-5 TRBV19 TGTGCCAGTAGCGACACAGGGAGCCAGCCCCAGCATTTT CASSDTGSQPQHF
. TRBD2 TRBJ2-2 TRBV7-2 TGTGCCAGCAGCTTAGGACTAGCGGGGAGAAGGACCGGGGAGCTGTTTTTT CASSLGLAGRRTGELFF
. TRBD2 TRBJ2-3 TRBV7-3 TGTGCCAGCAGCCCATTAGCGGGAGGGCCTCGAGATACGCAGTATTTT CASSPLAGGPRDTQYF
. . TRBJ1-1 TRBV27 TGTGCCAGCAGTTTATCGTGGACAGTAAACACTGAAGCTTTCTTT CASSLSWTVNTEAFF
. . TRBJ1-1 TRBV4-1 TGCGCCAGCAGCCAAGTTACTGAGGGCCACCGCCTTTTT CASSQVTEGHRLF
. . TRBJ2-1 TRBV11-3 TGTGCCGTTAACCCCCTACGGGGAGACTCCTACAATGAGCAGTTCTTC CAVNPLRGDSYNEQFF
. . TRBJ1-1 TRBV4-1 TGCGCCAGCAGCCCGGGGGACACTGAAGCTTTCTTT CASSPGDTEAFF
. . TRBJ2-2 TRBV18 TGTGCCAGCTCACCTTCAGGGCGAGGCGGGGAGCTGTTTTTT CASSPSGRGGELFF
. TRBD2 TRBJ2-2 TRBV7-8 TGTGCCAGCAGCTACGGAGGGACTAGCGGGGACGGGGAGCTGTTTTTT CASSYGGTSGDGELFF
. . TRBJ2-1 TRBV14 TGTGCCAGCAGCCCCTCTTGGGGCCACCACCCCTACAATGAGCAGTTCTTC CASSPSWGHHPYNEQFF
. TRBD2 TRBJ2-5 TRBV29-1 TGCAGCGTTCCTAGGACTAGCGGGTTACAAGAGACCCAGTACTTC CSVPRTSGLQETQYF
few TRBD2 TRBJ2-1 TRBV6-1 TGTGCCAGCAGTGACCTACTAGCGGGGGTCGTATACAATGAGCAGTTCTTC CASSDLLAGVVYNEQFF
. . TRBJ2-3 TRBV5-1 TGCGCCAGCAGCTTGCTGGAGGGAGGTGTAGATACGCAGTATTTT CASSLLEGGVDTQYF
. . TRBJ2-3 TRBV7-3 TGTGCCAGCAGCCCCGGGGCGGGGGATACGCAGTATTTT CASSPGAGDTQYF
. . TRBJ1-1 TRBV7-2 TGTGCCAGCAGCTTAGTTTACAGGGTACCTGAAGCTTTCTTT CASSLVYRVPEAFF
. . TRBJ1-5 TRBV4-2 TGTGCCAGCAGCCAAGATCCGGGGACAACCAGTAGCAATCAGCCCCAGCATTTT CASSQDPGTTSSNQPQHF
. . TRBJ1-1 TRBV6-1 TGTGCCAGCAGTGAACGAGCCCTGAACACTGAAGCTTTCTTT CASSERALNTEAFF
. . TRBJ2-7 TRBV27 TGTGCCAGCAGTTTATCTACGCCAGGTAGCGCCTACGAGCAGTACTTC CASSLSTPGSAYEQYF
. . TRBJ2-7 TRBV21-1 TGTGCCAGCAGCAGGGGACAGGGGGCATACGAGCAGTACTTC CASSRGQGAYEQYF
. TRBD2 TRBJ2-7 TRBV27 TGTGCCAGCAGTTCCATAGCGGGATCGACTAACGAGCAGTACTTC CASSSIAGSTNEQYF
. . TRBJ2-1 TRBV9 TGTGCCAGCAGCGTAGGAGGGACAAGGTTTCACAATGAGCAGTTCTTC CASSVGGTRFHNEQFF
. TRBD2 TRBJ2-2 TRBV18 TGTGCCAGCTCACCATTCGATCTAGCGGGGGAGCTTAACACCGGGGAGCTGTTTTTT CASSPFDLAGELNTGELFF
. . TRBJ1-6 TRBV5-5 TGTGCCAGCAGCTTCAACGACAGGCCGGGTTCACCCCTCCACTTT CASSFNDRPGSPLHF
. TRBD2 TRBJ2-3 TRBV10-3 TGTGCCATCAAGCTACGGGAGGGGACAGATACGCAGTATTTT CAIKLREGTDTQYF
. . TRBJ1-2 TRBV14 TGTGCCAGCAGTCGTTACTACAGGGATTTGGGCTACACCTTC CASSRYYRDLGYTF
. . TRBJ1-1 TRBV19 TGTGCCAGTAGTATTCGACAGCAGAACACTGAAGCTTTCTTT CASSIRQQNTEAFF
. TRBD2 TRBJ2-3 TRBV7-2 TGTGCCAGCAGCTGGGCTAGCGGTTTAACAGATACGCAGTATTTT CASSWASGLTDTQYF
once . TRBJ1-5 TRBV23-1 TGCGCCAGCAGTCGTAGACACAGAATTAATCAGCCCCAGCATTTT CASSRRHRINQPQHF
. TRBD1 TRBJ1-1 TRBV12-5 TGTGCTAGTGGTTTGAGGGGACAGGGGGCGGTTCGGACTGAAGCTTTCTTT CASGLRGQGAVRTEAFF
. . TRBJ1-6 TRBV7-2 TGTGCCAGCAGCACCATACAGGGCGGGGGTTCACCCCTCCACTTT CASSTIQGGGSPLHF